This TCR beta chain is from a study of blood T cell repertoires in COVID-19. Study-level information: Specimens from acute and convalescent COVID-19 originated in the United States, Italy and Spain. Sample material is recorded as cDNA or gDNA derived from T cells, B-cell-depleted T cells, or PBMCs.

Study processing details: From reference gene primer amplification, estimates of nucleated cell counts were derived. Some clones are missing from TCRdb's copy, which holds only in-frame ones; the method was immunoSEQ multiplex PCR. V, J and clone size are those of that table, while D and trimming were read from the DNA. The sample lists about 96,000 clones; roughly 83% were seen once. Germline CDR1 is SGHVS and CDR2 is FNYEAQ. The CDR3 loop spans 12 amino acids. Between the trimmed V and J ends, which lost 5 bases and 9 bases, there was a span of 11 bases. V gene TRBV7-6 combines with J gene TRBJ2-1, with D uncertain. The receptor was derived from a woman aged 55-70 years with acute or convalescent COVID-19. The sequenced sample consisted of peripheral blood. In DNA, the CDR3 is TGTGCCAGCAGCCCCGCCATGGCTGAGCAGTTCTTC. Translating it yields CASSPAMAEQFF.